A selection of T cell receptor beta chains follows, all from one sample in a study of beta chain features in type 1 diabetes. Using immunoSEQ multiplex PCR, the repertoire was profiled, and TCRdb retains in-frame clones only, with some absent. The sample records 850,000 to 900,000 clones, about 17% being singletons. The sequenced sample was naive CD4+ T cells from blood. The receptor set was obtained from a woman under 30 in good health. The CDR3 runs from the conserved cysteine through the conserved F or W.

>TRBV7-9|TRBJ2-1
CASSSRGAGGGYNEQFF
>TRBV6-5|TRBJ2-7
CAIGGLGSREQYF
>TRBV15|TRBJ2-7
CATSRDRSLGEQYF
>TRBV2|TRBJ2-7
CASSDRASEQYF
>TRBV9|TRBJ2-5
CASSAISGREETQYF
>TRBV6-5|TRBJ2-1
CASSSSNEQFF
>TRBV9|TRBJ2-2
CASSVATTSGVNTGELFF
>TRBV6-5|TRBJ2-7
CASKLLADSYEQYF
>TRBV28|TRBJ2-2
CASRLGQNTGELFF
>TRBV4-1|TRBJ1-2
CASSPDRDYGYTF
>TRBV29-1|TRBJ2-3
CSVRKGTDTQYF
>TRBV28|TRBJ2-2
CASSLRSATGELFF
>TRBV7-2|TRBJ2-7
CASSKDSSYEQYF
>TRBV20-1|TRBJ2-5
CSPLFSGTQYF
>TRBV5-6|TRBJ2-1
CASSPDRGRYNEQFF
>TRBV10-3|TRBJ2-7
CAIRNHPGTYEQYF
>TRBV10-3|TRBJ1-2
CAIRGRTTDDGYTF
>TRBV28|TRBJ2-7
CASSQRDRYHEQYF
>TRBV5-1|TRBJ1-1
CASSLAVNTEAFF
>TRBV27|TRBJ2-3
CASSLLTGAPTQYF
>TRBV7-9|TRBJ2-5
CASSSHGTAKRTQYF
>TRBV2|TRBJ2-5
CASSTNRVLSETQYF
>TRBV20-1|TRBJ1-2
CSARWGYGYTF
>TRBV13|TRBJ2-2
CASSLAASGSRDGELFF
>TRBV4-3|TRBJ2-7
CASSQESGPYYEQYF
>TRBV28|TRBJ2-3
CASSLGRTDTQYF
>TRBV28|TRBJ2-7
CASSLFGEQYF
>TRBV2|TRBJ1-1
CASSVRSIGGTTEAFF
>TRBV9|TRBJ2-3
CASSFGPSQDTQYF
>TRBV2|TRBJ2-1
CASNTGTGDEQFF
>TRBV28|TRBJ2-4
CASSPSGSAKNIQYF
>TRBV6-1|TRBJ2-1
CASSARTSGHNEQFF
>TRBV6-5|TRBJ2-7
CASREGEQYF
>TRBV5-1|TRBJ2-1
CASSFTGTSGNEQFF
>TRBV28|TRBJ2-4
CASRIGRGGTVAKNIQYF
>TRBV4-2|TRBJ2-3
CASSQDVGGPRDTQYF
>TRBV5-4|TRBJ2-3
CASSLAGPDTQYF
>TRBV7-2|TRBJ2-7
CASSLTSGSSYEQYF
>TRBV27|TRBJ2-7
CQMGDRAYEQYF
>TRBV19|TRBJ1-5
CATRRQGRRNQPQHF
>TRBV5-4|TRBJ2-2
CASSLIGTTNTGELFF